This TCR beta chain was recorded in a study of vaccination and CD4 T cells after COVID-19. About this clonotype: Its antigen is not known.

V was shortened by 5 bases and J by 14 bases, with 16 bases between the two germline ends. CDR1 is SGHTA and CDR2 is FQGTGA in the germline V gene. The CDR3 is 13 residues long. The Oncomine TCR Beta short-read assay was applied to DNA of cultured CD4+ T cells. MiXCR was run by TCRdb on the PCR reads, yielding one entry per CDR3 protein. The table records roughly 19,000 distinct CDR3 sequences, around 43% of them present only once. Noted time point: late sampling 161 to 241 days after vaccination in a few convalescent patients. Treatment of the sample: 10-day PBMC culture with coronavirus spike peptide pools or control peptides (ViraFEST assay).

The material sequenced was CD4+ T cells from blood, cultured in vitro, taken about 7 months after SARS-CoV-2 vaccination. The receptor was derived from a human donor who had recovered from COVID-19. The chain carries TRBV7-3 and TRBJ1-6, with a possible D match to TRBD1 (5 bases). The CDR3 DNA reads TGTGCCAGCAGCCCCGGGGGGGGGTCGGCCCTCCACTTT. Its protein is CASSPGGGSALHF.